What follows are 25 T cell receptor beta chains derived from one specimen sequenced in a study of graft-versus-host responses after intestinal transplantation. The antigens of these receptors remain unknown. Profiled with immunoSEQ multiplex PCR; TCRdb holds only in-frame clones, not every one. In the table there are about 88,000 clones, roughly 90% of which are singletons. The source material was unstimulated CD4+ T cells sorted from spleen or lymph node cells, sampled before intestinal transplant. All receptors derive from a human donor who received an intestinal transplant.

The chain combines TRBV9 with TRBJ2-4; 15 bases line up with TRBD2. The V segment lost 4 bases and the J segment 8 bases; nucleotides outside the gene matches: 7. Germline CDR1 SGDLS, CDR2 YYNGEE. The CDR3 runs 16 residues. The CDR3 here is CASSLGLAGGIDIQYF. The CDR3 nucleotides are TGTGCCAGCAGCCTTGGACTAGCGGGGGGGATTGACATTCAGTACTTC. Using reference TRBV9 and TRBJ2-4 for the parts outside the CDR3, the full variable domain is DSGVTQTPKHLITATGQRVTLRCSPRSGDLSVYWYQQSLDQGLQFLIQYYNGEERAKGNILERFSAQQFPDLHSELNLSSLELGDSALYFCASSLGLAGGIDIQYFGAGTRLSVL.

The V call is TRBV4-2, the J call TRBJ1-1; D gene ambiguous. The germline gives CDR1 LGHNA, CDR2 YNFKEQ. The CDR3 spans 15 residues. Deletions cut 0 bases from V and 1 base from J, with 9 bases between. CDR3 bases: TGTGCCAGCAGCCAAGATGCAGGAGGGAACACTGAAGCTTTCTTT. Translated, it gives CASSQDAGGNTEAFF.

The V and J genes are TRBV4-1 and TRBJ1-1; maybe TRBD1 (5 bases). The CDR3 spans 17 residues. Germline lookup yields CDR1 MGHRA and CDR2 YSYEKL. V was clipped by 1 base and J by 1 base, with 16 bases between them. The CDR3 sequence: CASSQVGVTGPNTEAFF. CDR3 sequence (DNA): TGCGCCAGCAGCCAAGTAGGGGTAACAGGCCCGAACACTGAAGCTTTCTTT.

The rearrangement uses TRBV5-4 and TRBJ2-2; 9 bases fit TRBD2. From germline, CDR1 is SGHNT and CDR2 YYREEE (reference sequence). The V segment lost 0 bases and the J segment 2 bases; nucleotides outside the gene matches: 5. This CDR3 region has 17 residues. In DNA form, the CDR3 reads TGTGCCAGCAGCTTGGCTCAGCGGGGGGCTAACACCGGGGAGCTGTTTTTT. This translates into CASSLAQRGANTGELFF.

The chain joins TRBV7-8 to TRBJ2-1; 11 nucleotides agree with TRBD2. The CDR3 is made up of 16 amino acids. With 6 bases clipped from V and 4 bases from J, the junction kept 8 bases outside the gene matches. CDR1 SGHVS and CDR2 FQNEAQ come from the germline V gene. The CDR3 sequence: CASRGFLAGGYNEQFF. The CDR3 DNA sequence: TGTGCCAGCAGGGGGTTCCTAGCGGGGGGTTACAATGAGCAGTTCTTC.

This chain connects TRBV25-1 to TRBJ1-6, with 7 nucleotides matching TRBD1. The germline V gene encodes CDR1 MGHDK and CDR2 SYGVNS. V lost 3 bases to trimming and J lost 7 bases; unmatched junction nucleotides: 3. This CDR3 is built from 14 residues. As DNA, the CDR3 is TGTGCCAGCAGTGATTTACAGGGGAATTCACCCCTCCACTTT. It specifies CASSDLQGNSPLHF.

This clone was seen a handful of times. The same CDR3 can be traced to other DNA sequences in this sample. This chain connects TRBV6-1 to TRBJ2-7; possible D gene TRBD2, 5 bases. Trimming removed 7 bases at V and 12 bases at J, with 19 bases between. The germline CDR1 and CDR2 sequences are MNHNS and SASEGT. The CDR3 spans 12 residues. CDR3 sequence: CASTLTDRGRYF. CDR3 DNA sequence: TGTGCCAGCACCTTGACTGACCGCGGGCGGTACTTC.

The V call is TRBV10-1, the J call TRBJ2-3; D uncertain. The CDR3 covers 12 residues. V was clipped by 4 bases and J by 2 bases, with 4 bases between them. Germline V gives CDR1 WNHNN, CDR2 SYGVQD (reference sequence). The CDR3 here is CASSASTDTQYF. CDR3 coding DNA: TGCGCCAGCAGTGCCTCCACAGATACGCAGTATTTT.

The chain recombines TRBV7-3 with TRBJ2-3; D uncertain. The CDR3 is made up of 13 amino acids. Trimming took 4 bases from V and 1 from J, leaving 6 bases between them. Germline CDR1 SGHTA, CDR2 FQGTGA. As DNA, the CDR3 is TGTGCCAGCAGCTCCCGGGGCACAGATACGCAGTATTTT. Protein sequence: CASSSRGTDTQYF.

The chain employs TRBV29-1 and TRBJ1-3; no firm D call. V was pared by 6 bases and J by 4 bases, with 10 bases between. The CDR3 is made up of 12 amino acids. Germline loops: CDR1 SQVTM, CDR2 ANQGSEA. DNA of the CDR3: TGCAGCGTGACGGGTCCCGGAAACACCATATATTTT. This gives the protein CSVTGPGNTIYF. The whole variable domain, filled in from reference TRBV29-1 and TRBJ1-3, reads SAVISQKPSRDICQRGTSLTIQCQVDSQVTMMFWYRQQPGQSLTLIATANQGSEATYESGFVIDKFPISRPNLTFSTLTVSNMSPEDSSIYLCSVTGPGNTIYFGEGSWLTVV.

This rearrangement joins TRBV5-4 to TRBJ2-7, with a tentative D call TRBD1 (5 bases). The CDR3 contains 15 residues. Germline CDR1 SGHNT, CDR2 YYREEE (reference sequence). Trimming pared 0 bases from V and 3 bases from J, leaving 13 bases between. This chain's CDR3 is CASSLGQTPFYEQYF. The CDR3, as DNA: TGTGCCAGCAGCTTGGGACAGACCCCATTCTACGAGCAGTACTTC.

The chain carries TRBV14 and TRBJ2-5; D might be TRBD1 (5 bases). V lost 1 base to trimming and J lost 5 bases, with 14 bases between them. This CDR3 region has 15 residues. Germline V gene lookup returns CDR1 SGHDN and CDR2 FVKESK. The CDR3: CASSQGGPAWETQYF. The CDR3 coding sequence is TGTGCCAGCAGCCAAGGGGGCCCTGCATGGGAGACCCAGTACTTC.

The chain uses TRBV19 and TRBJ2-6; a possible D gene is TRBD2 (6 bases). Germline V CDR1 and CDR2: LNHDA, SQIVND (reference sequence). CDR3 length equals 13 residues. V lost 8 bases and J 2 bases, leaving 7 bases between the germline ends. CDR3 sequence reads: CASRGTGANVLTF. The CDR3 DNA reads TGTGCCAGTCGGGGGACTGGGGCCAACGTCCTGACTTTC.

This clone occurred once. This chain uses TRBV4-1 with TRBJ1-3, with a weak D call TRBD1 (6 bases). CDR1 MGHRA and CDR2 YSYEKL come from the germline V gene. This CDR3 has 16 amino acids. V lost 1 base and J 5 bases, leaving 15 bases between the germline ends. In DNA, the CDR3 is TGCGCCAGCAGCCAAGCCGGACAGACAGAAAGAAACACCATATATTTT. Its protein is CASSQAGQTERNTIYF.

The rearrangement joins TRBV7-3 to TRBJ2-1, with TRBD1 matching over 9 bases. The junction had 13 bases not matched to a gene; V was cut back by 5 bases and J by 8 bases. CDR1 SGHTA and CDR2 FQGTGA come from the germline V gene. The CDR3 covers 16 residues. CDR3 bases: TGTGCCAGCAGCCCATCCGGGACAGGGTATAGGGATGAGCAGTTCTTC. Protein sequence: CASSPSGTGYRDEQFF.

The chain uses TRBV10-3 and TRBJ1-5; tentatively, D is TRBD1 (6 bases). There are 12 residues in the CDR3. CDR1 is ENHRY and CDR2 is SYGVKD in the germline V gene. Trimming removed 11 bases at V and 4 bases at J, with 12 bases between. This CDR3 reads CASGQSNQPQHF. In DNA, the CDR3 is TGTGCCTCCGGACAGTCTAATCAGCCCCAGCATTTT.

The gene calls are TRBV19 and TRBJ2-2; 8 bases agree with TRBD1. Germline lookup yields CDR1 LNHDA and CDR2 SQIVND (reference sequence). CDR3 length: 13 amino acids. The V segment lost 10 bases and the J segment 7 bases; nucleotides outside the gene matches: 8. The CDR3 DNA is TGTGCCATCGACAGGGGTTACTTCGGGGAGCTGTTTTTT. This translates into CAIDRGYFGELFF.

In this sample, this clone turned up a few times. In DNA, the CDR3 is TGTGCCAGCAGTGAACCGGGACAGGGTTCCACTGAAGCTTTCTTT. Protein: CASSEPGQGSTEAFF. The chain recombines TRBV6-1 with TRBJ1-1, with TRBD1 identical over 9 bases. CDR1 MNHNS and CDR2 SASEGT come from the germline V gene. The CDR3 consists of 15 residues. The junction had 5 bases not matched to a gene; V was cut back by 2 bases and J by 4 bases.

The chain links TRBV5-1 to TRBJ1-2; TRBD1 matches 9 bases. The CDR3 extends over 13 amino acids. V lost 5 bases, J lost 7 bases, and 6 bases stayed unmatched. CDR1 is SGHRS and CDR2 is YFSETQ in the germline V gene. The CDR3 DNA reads TGCGCCAGCAGACCCCGGGACAGGGCTGGCTACACCTTC. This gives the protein CASRPRDRAGYTF.

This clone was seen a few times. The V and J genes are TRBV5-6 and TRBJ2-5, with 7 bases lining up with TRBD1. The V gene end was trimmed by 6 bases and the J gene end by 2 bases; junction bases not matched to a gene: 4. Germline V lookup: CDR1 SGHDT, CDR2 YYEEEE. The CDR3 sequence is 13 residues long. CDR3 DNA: TGTGCCAGCACCCGGGGACAGCAAGAGACCCAGTACTTC. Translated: CASTRGQQETQYF.

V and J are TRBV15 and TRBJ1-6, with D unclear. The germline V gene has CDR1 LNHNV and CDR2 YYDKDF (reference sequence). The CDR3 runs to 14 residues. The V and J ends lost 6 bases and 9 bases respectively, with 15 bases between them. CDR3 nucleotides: TGTGCCACCAGTGCTGGAGGAACCTCTTCACCCCTCCACTTT. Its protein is CATSAGGTSSPLHF.

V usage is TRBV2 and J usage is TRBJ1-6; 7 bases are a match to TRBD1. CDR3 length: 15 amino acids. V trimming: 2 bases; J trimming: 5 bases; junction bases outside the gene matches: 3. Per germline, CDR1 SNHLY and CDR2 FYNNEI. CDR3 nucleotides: TGTGCCAGCAGTGAAAGGGGGCCCAATAATTCACCCCTCCACTTT. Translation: CASSERGPNNSPLHF. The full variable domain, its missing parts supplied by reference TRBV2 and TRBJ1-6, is EPEVTQTPSHQVTQMGQEVILRCVPISNHLYFYWYRQILGQKVEFLVSFYNNEISEKSEIFDDQFSVERPDGSNFTLKIRSTKLEDSAMYFCASSERGPNNSPLHFGNGTRLTVT.

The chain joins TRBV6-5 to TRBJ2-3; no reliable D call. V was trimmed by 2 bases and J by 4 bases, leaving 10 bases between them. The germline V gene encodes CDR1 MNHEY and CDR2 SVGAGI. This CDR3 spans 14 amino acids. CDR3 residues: CASSYALSPDTQYF. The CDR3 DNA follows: TGTGCCAGCAGTTACGCCCTTAGCCCAGATACGCAGTATTTT.

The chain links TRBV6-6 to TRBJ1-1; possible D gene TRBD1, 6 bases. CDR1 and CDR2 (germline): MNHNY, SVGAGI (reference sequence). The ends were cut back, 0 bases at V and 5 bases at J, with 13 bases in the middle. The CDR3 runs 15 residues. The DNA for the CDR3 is TGTGCCAGCAGTTACTCGATACAGGGTTTGACTGAAGCTTTCTTT. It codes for CASSYSIQGLTEAFF.

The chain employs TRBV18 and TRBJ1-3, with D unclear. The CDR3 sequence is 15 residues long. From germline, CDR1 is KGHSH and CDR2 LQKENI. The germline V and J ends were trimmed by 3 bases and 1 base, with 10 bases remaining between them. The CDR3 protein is CASSPTPTSGNTIYF. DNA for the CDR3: TGTGCCAGCTCACCTACGCCGACATCTGGAAACACCATATATTTT.